This T cell receptor (beta chain) was identified during a study of OX40 agonist ivuxolimab in advanced cancers. Study overall: Eligibility rules accepted prior anti-PD-1, anti-PD-L1 or anti-CTLA-4 therapy, and around 38% had some.

Here immunoSEQ multiplex PCR was the method, and the copy in TCRdb shows in-frame clones only, minus some. The sample lists about 44,000 clones, about 93% occurring once. Germline V lookup: CDR1 MDHEN, CDR2 SYDVKM. Trimming stripped 3 bases from V and 1 base from J, with 9 bases between. The CDR3 is 15 residues long. Sequencing used CD4+ or CD8+ T cells sorted from blood, obtained in a trial of the OX40 agonist ivuxolimab. This receptor was taken from an adult with an advanced solid tumor such as melanoma, head and neck, liver or kidney cancer. V and J are TRBV28 and TRBJ1-4; D is undetermined. This chain's CDR3 is CASSFVTGTNEKLFF. DNA of the CDR3: TGTGCCAGCAGTTTTGTTACGGGAACTAATGAAAAACTGTTTTTT.